A selection of T cell receptor beta chains follows, all from one sample in a study of cytomegalovirus exposure and HLA in healthy donors. Assay used: immunoSEQ multiplex PCR; TCRdb lists only in-frame clones, some missing. The sample lists around 150,000 clones, roughly three quarters occurring once. The sequenced material came from PBMCs. The origin of the receptors is a male donor in good health and CMV-seronegative. Both conserved end residues are part of each CDR3. The D gene is left open where the match is weak. Size is omitted from some rows. Given values are once, few, many or a class for expanded clones.

CDR3 protein	CDR3 DNA	CDR3 length	V gene	J gene	clone size	D gene
CASSRRTGTFPRDTQYF	TGTGCCAGCAGCAGGCGGACAGGGACCTTTCCTAGAGATACGCAGTATTTT	17	TRBV11-2	TRBJ2-3	.	TRBD1
CASSPAGGGSPLHF	TGTGCCAGCAGCCCAGCTGGGGGCGGATCACCCCTCCACTTT	14	TRBV7-2	TRBJ1-6	.	.
CASSPLPATNEKLFF	TGTGCCAGCAGTCCCCTTCCCGCAACTAATGAAAAACTGTTTTTT	15	TRBV27	TRBJ1-4	.	.
CATSSTTRSSGNTIYF	TGTGCCACCAGCAGCACAACCCGGAGCTCTGGAAACACCATATATTTT	16	TRBV15	TRBJ1-3	.	.
CASYRVSSYNSPLHF	TGTGCCAGCTACAGGGTCAGCTCCTATAATTCACCCCTCCACTTT	15	TRBV5-8	TRBJ1-6	.	.
CASRLTGESPLHF	TGTGCCAGCAGGTTGACAGGGGAGTCACCCCTCCACTTT	13	TRBV6-5	TRBJ1-6	.	TRBD1
CASSPWTGGSETQYF	TGCGCCAGCAGCCCGTGGACAGGGGGGAGTGAGACCCAGTACTTC	15	TRBV9	TRBJ2-5	.	TRBD1
CASSLTGTGNYEQYF	TGTGCCAGCAGCTTAACTGGGACAGGGAACTACGAGCAGTACTTC	15	TRBV7-3	TRBJ2-7	.	TRBD1
CASSQDYRNTIYF	TGCGCCAGCAGCCAAGATTACAGAAACACCATATATTTT	13	TRBV4-3	TRBJ1-3	few	.
CASSLMSSGNTIYF	TGTGCCAGCAGCTTGATGAGCTCTGGAAACACCATATATTTT	14	TRBV5-4	TRBJ1-3	.	.
CASSHRTSEETQYF	TGTGCCAGCAGTCACAGGACTAGCGAAGAGACCCAGTACTTC	14	TRBV6-6	TRBJ2-5	.	TRBD2
CASSLMGQGTNEQFF	TGTGCCAGCAGCTTAATGGGACAGGGGACAAATGAGCAGTTCTTC	15	TRBV7-9	TRBJ2-1	.	TRBD1
CASSPGLEETQYF	TGTGCCAGCAGCCCGGGACTGGAAGAGACCCAGTACTTC	13	TRBV5-4	TRBJ2-5	.	.
CASSVQGVGEKLFF	TGTGCCAGCAGCGTCCAAGGGGTCGGTGAAAAACTGTTTTTT	14	TRBV7-9	TRBJ1-4	.	.
CASSLLQVGTEAFF	TGTGCCAGCAGTTTACTACAGGTCGGCACTGAAGCTTTCTTT	14	TRBV27	TRBJ1-1	.	.
CAISGQGINSGNTIYF	TGTGCCATCAGCGGACAGGGGATCAACTCTGGAAACACCATATATTTT	16	TRBV10-3	TRBJ1-3	.	TRBD1
CASSIDPGNTYEQYF	TGTGCCAGTAGTATAGATCCGGGTAACACCTACGAGCAGTACTTC	15	TRBV19	TRBJ2-7	.	.
CASRTSGGQETQYF	TGTGCCAGCAGGACTAGCGGGGGCCAAGAGACCCAGTACTTC	14	TRBV7-9	TRBJ2-5	.	TRBD2
CASSPDLLQETQYF	TGTGCCAGTAGCCCAGACTTGCTTCAAGAGACCCAGTACTTC	14	TRBV19	TRBJ2-5	.	.
CASSQELDGYTQYF	TGCGCCAGCAGCCAAGAGCTCGACGGGTATACGCAGTATTTT	14	TRBV4-1	TRBJ2-3	.	.
CASSFLQGSSYEQYF	TGTGCCAGCAGCTTCTTACAGGGAAGCTCCTACGAGCAGTACTTC	15	TRBV7-9	TRBJ2-7	.	.
CASSHRGGVQYF	TGTGCCAGCAGCCACCGGGGGGGGGTCCAGTACTTC	12	TRBV7-3	TRBJ2-5	.	TRBD2